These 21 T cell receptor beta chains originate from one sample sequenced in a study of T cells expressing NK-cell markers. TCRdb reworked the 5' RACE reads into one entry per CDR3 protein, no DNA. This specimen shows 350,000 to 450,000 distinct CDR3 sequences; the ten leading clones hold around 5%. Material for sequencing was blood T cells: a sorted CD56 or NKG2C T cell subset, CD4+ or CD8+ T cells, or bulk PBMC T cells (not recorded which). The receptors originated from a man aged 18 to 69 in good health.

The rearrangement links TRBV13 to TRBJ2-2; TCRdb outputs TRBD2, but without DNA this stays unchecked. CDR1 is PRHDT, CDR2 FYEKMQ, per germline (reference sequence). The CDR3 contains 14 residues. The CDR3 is CASKRGGHAGELFF. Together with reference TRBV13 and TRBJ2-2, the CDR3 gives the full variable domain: AAGVIQSPRHLIKEKRETATLKCYPIPRHDTVYWYQQGPGQDPQFLISFYEKMQSDKGSIPDRFSAQQFSDYHSELNMSSLELGDSALYFCASKRGGHAGELFFGEGSRLTVL.

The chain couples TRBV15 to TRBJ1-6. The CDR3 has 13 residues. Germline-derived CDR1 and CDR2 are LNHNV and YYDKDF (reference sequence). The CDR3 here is CVTSRGSAAPLHF.

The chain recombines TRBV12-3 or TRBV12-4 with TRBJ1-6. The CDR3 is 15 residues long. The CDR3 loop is CASRIQDSYNSPLHF.

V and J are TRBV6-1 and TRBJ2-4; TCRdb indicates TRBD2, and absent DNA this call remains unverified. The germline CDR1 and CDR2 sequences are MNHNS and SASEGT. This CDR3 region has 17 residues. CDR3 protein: CASSASTGTSGGNIQYF.

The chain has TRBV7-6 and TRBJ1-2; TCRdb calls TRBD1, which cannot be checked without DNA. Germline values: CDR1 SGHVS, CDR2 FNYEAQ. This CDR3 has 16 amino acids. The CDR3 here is CASSLLTGQGGDGYTF.

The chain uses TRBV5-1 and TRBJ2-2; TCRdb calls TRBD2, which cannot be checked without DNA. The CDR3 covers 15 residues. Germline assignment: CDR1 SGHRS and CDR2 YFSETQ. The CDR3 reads CASSLGTGPPGELFF.

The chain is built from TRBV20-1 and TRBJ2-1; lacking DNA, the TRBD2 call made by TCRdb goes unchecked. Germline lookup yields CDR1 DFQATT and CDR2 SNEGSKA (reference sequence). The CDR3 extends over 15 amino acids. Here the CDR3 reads CSARGGGGGYNEQFF.

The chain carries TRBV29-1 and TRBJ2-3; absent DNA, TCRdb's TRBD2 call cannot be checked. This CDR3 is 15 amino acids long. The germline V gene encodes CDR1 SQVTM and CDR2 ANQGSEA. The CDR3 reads CSGMGTSGSTDTQYF.

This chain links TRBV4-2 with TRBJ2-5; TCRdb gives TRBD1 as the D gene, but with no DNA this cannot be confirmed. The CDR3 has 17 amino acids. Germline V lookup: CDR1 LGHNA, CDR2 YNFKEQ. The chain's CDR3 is CASSQVGPRGGRETQYF.

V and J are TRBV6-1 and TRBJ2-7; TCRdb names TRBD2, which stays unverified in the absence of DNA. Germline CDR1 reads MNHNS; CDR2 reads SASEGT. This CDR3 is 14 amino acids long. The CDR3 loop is CASVAGAPSYEQYF.

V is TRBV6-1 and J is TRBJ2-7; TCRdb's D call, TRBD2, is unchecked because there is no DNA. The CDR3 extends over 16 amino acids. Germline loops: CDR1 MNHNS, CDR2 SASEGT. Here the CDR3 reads CASSTTSGGQVYEQYF.

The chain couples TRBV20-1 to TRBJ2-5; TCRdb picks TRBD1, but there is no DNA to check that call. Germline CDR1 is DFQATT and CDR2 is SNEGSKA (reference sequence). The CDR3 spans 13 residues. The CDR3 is CSAAQGYQETQYF.

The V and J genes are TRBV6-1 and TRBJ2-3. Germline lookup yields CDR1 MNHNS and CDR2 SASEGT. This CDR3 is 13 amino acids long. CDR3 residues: CASSHQAGDTQYF.

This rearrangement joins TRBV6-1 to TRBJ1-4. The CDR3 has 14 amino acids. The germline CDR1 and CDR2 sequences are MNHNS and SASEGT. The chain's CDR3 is CASSFGATNEKLFF.

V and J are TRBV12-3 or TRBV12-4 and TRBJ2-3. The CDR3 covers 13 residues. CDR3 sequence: CASSFEFYHTQYF.

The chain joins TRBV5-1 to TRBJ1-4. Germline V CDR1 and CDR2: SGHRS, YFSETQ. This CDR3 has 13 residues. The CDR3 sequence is CASSLDGNEKLFF.

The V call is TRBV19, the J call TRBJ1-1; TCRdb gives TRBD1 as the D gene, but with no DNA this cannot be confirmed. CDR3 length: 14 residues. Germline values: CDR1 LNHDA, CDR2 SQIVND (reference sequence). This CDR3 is CASRLGTGNTEAFF.

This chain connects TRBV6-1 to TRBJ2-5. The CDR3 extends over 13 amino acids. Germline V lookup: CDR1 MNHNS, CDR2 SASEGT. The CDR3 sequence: CASSELAGVAQYF.

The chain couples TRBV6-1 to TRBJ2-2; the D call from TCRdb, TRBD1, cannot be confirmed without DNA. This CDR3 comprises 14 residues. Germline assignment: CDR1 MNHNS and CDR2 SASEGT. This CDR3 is CASTGQPNTGELFF.

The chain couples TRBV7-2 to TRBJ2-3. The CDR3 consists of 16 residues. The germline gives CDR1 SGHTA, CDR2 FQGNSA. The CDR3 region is CASSLGRHRLTDTQYF.

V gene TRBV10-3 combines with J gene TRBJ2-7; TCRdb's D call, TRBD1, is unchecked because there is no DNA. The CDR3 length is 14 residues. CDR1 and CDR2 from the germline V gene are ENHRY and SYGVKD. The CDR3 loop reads CAISVGQTVDEQYF.